Following are 24 T cell receptor beta chains from one sample sequenced in a study of T-cell reconstitution after alpha-beta-depleted transplantation in children. For TCRbeta, the library was prepared with unique molecular identifiers. Each CDR3 protein is one row after TCRdb ran MiXCR on the PCR reads. The sample comprises about 270,000 distinct CDR3 sequences, roughly 9.5% of which are singletons, and around 9.1% rests with the top ten. This specimen was PBMCs from the stem cell graft donor, taken from the stem cell graft. These TCRs come from a human donor who donated a stem cell graft to a child with SCID.

The rearrangement uses TRBV18 and TRBJ2-7; a weak D match, TRBD2 (6 bases). The V and J ends lost 0 bases and 3 bases respectively, with 15 bases between them. CDR3 size: 16 residues. Germline loops: CDR1 KGHSH, CDR2 LQKENI. CDR3 bases: TGTGCCAGCTCACCACCTAATCCGGGGGTGTTCTACGAGCAGTACTTC. Translated: CASSPPNPGVFYEQYF.

This clonotype was seen a few times. The gene calls are TRBV19 and TRBJ1-2, with TRBD1 identical over 9 bases. V dropped 1 base and J dropped 2; count of bases not matched to a gene: 11. The CDR3 consists of 18 residues. The germline gives CDR1 LNHDA, CDR2 SQIVND (reference sequence). Here the CDR3 DNA reads TGTGCCAGTAGTATAGGGACAGGGGATCTCCTTTCCAACTATGGCTACACCTTC. Its translation: CASSIGTGDLLSNYGYTF.

The V gene is TRBV7-9, the J gene TRBJ2-1, with TRBD1 identical over 7 bases. Unmatched junction bases numbered 5, after V lost 3 bases and J lost 3 bases. Germline CDR1 and CDR2: SEHNR and FQNEAQ (reference sequence). CDR3 length: 15 amino acids. DNA of the CDR3: TGTGCCAGCAGCTTGAAGACAGGGTACTACAATGAGCAGTTCTTC. It encodes CASSLKTGYYNEQFF.

In its sample, this clonotype was seen a few times. The chain is built from TRBV20-1 and TRBJ2-5, with no clear D. CDR3 length equals 14 residues. CDR1 is DFQATT and CDR2 is SNEGSKA in the germline V gene (reference sequence). V shed 1 base and J shed 2 bases, with 11 bases lying between them. The CDR3 DNA sequence: TGCAGTGCTAGAGGCTGGAACCCACAAGAGACCCAGTACTTC. Protein sequence: CSARGWNPQETQYF.

This chain connects TRBV6-1 to TRBJ1-4, with D uncertain. This CDR3 spans 15 amino acids. The germline V and J ends were trimmed by 6 bases and 7 bases, with 18 bases remaining between them. CDR1 is MNHNS and CDR2 is SASEGT in the germline V gene. The CDR3 coding sequence is TGTGCCAGCAGCCCTCGACCTAACGGGAGTGAAAAACTGTTTTTT. It translates to CASSPRPNGSEKLFF.

In its sample, this clonotype was seen a few times. CDR3: CASSLAVGGRETQYF. CDR3 nucleotide sequence: TGCGCCAGCAGCTTGGCCGTCGGGGGGCGAGAGACCCAGTACTTC. The chain carries TRBV5-1 and TRBJ2-5; the D gene is possibly TRBD2 (7 bases). Trimming removed 0 bases at V and 4 bases at J, with 13 bases between. The germline V gene encodes CDR1 SGHRS and CDR2 YFSETQ. The CDR3 is 15 amino acids.

This chain joins TRBV5-1 and TRBJ2-5; perhaps TRBD2 as D (5 bases). The germline gives CDR1 SGHRS, CDR2 YFSETQ. The CDR3 is 14 amino acids. V lost 1 base to trimming and J lost 5 bases, with 12 bases between them. CDR3 coding DNA: TGCGCCAGCAGCTTGCTTGGGAGAAAGGAGACCCAGTACTTC. Its protein product is CASSLLGRKETQYF.

A few counts support this clonotype. The chain carries TRBV6-1 and TRBJ2-2; a possible D gene is TRBD1 (6 bases). Deletions cut 6 bases from V and 5 bases from J, with 13 bases between. Per the germline V gene, CDR1 is MNHNS and CDR2 is SASEGT. This CDR3 comprises 14 residues. CDR3 loop: CASRAYRATGELFF. CDR3 DNA sequence: TGTGCCAGCAGAGCCTACAGGGCGACCGGGGAGCTGTTTTTT.

V is TRBV6-1 and J is TRBJ2-7; D assignment may be TRBD1 or TRBD2 (5 bases each). V lost 7 bases and J 1 base, leaving 14 bases between the germline ends. CDR3 length: 14 residues. Germline CDR1 and CDR2: MNHNS and SASEGT. As DNA, the CDR3 is TGTGCCAGCACCAGAGGGACGTTTTCCTACGAGCAGTACTTC. Protein: CASTRGTFSYEQYF.

This clonotype was seen more than once but under ten times. The rearrangement links TRBV7-9 to TRBJ1-1; possible D gene TRBD1, 5 bases. The V end was cut by 4 bases, the J end by 2 bases, with 17 bases between. The CDR3 length is 16 residues. From germline, CDR1 is SEHNR and CDR2 FQNEAQ (reference sequence). The CDR3: CASSSLGGGPNTEAFF. DNA for the CDR3: TGTGCCAGCAGCTCGCTGGGGGGAGGGCCCAACACTGAAGCTTTCTTT.

This clonotype was detected a few times. This rearrangement joins TRBV12-3 or TRBV12-4 to TRBJ2-3, with 16 positions matching TRBD2. The V and J ends lost 6 bases and 3 bases, in that order; junction bases with no gene match: 6. The length of the CDR3 is 17 residues. As DNA, the CDR3 is TGTGCCAGCAGCGGGACTAGCGGGGGGGCCGGGACAGATACGCAGTATTTT. As protein: CASSGTSGGAGTDTQYF.

This clonotype occurred a few times. This chain links TRBV12-3 or TRBV12-4 with TRBJ2-2; 14 bases are shared with TRBD2. V shed 5 bases, J shed 5 bases, and the junction held 1 base outside the gene matches. The CDR3 sequence is 15 residues long. CDR3 nucleotide sequence: TGTGCCAGCAGTCGACTAGCGGGGGGGACCGGGGAGCTGTTTTTT. The encoded protein is CASSRLAGGTGELFF.

This clonotype showed up many times. CDR3 DNA sequence: TGTGCCAGCAGCCAACAAACGAACACTGAAGCTTTCTTT. Protein product: CASSQQTNTEAFF. The genes are TRBV6-4 and TRBJ1-1, with D unclear. Germline V gene lookup returns CDR1 MRHNA and CDR2 SNTAGT. The CDR3 runs to 13 residues. V lost 6 bases, J lost 1 base, and 9 bases lay in between.

The chain uses TRBV14 and TRBJ2-7, with D possibly called TRBD1 or TRBD2 (5 bases each). Trimming stripped 1 base from V and 7 bases from J, with 20 bases between. Germline V gene lookup returns CDR1 SGHDN and CDR2 FVKESK. CDR3 length equals 16 residues. CDR3 region: CASSQGSRDGYWEQYF. The CDR3 DNA reads as TGTGCCAGCAGCCAAGGCAGCCGGGACGGATACTGGGAGCAGTACTTC.

This clonotype has at least ten counts. The chain is built from TRBV27 and TRBJ1-1, with 8 bases that match TRBD1. Germline V gene data show CDR1 as MNHEY and CDR2 as SMNVEV (reference sequence). This CDR3 has 14 amino acids. With V trimmed by 4 bases and J by 1 base, 2 bases remained unmatched. CDR3 sequence (DNA): TGTGCCAGCAGTTGGACAGGGTCGAACACTGAAGCTTTCTTT. The encoded protein is CASSWTGSNTEAFF.

Many counts were recorded for this clonotype. This rearrangement joins TRBV4-1 to TRBJ1-4, with 9 positions matching TRBD1. V shed 1 base and J 7 bases; nucleotides not matched to a gene: 7. Germline CDR1 MGHRA, CDR2 YSYEKL. CDR3 size: 16 residues. In DNA, the CDR3 is TGCGCCAGCAGCCAAGGTCCGGGACAGGGTCTTGAAAAACTGTTTTTT. It codes for CASSQGPGQGLEKLFF.

This clonotype was counted at least ten times. This chain uses TRBV7-9 with TRBJ1-6; D ambiguous. Between the trimmed V and J ends, which lost 6 bases and 6 bases, there was a span of 6 bases. The CDR3 runs to 12 residues. CDR1 SEHNR and CDR2 FQNEAQ come from the germline V gene (reference sequence). Written as DNA, the CDR3 is TGTGCCAGCAGGGAGGGTAATTCACCCCTCCACTTT. Translation: CASREGNSPLHF. Using reference TRBV7-9 and TRBJ1-6 for the parts outside the CDR3, the full variable domain is DTGVSQNPRHKITKRGQNVTFRCDPISEHNRLYWYRQTLGQGPEFLTYFQNEAQLEKSRLLSDRFSAERPKGSFSTLEIQRTEQGDSAMYLCASREGNSPLHFGNGTRLTVT.

This clonotype occurred a few times. The V call is TRBV5-5, the J call TRBJ2-3, with 8 positions matching TRBD1. V shed 4 bases, J shed 4 bases, and the junction held 14 bases outside the gene matches. Per germline, CDR1 SGHKS and CDR2 YYEKEE (reference sequence). The CDR3 is made up of 17 amino acids. The CDR3 nucleotides read TGTGCCAGCAGCCCCGGTTTAGGGACAGGCGCAGCAGATACGCAGTATTTT. It yields the protein CASSPGLGTGAADTQYF.

The chain combines TRBV9 with TRBJ2-2; D is unclear. CDR3 size: 15 residues. Looked up from germline, CDR1 is SGDLS and CDR2 is YYNGEE. The ends were cut back, 0 bases at V and 1 base at J, with 7 bases in the middle. The CDR3 DNA reads TGTGCCAGCAGCGTAGGAGCCGGGAACACCGGGGAGCTGTTTTTT. It translates to CASSVGAGNTGELFF.

The chain is built from TRBV6-1 and TRBJ2-7; 7 bases are a match to TRBD2. This CDR3 is 14 amino acids long. Per germline, CDR1 MNHNS and CDR2 SASEGT. Trimming at V came to 5 bases and at J to 2 bases, leaving 6 bases not matched to a gene. As DNA, the CDR3 is TGTGCCAGCAGTCCCCTTGCGGGGGCCTACGAGCAGTACTTC. Translation gives CASSPLAGAYEQYF.

V usage is TRBV7-2 and J usage is TRBJ2-1; 8 nucleotides line up with TRBD1. Losses at the gene ends were 2 bases for V and 9 bases for J; bases not matched to a gene: 12. The CDR3 runs 16 residues. Germline CDR1 SGHTA, CDR2 FQGNSA. This CDR3 is CASSLPPGTGGGEQFF. Written as DNA, the CDR3 is TGTGCCAGCAGCTTACCTCCCGGGACAGGAGGAGGTGAGCAGTTCTTC.

This clonotype was counted only a few times. The genes are TRBV20-1 and TRBJ2-1; TRBD2 agrees at 7 bases. Trimming took 6 bases from V and 0 from J; bases not matched to a gene: 8. The CDR3 spans 15 residues. Germline V gives CDR1 DFQATT, CDR2 SNEGSKA (reference sequence). DNA for the CDR3: TGCAGTGCCTTCCGGGGGGATAGCTCCTACAATGAGCAGTTCTTC. Amino acid sequence: CSAFRGDSSYNEQFF.

This clonotype was seen a handful of times. The chain has TRBV7-2 and TRBJ2-3; 10 bases line up with TRBD1. This CDR3 comprises 15 residues. V was clipped by 5 bases and J by 2 bases; unmatched bases: 4. Germline V CDR1 and CDR2: SGHTA, FQGNSA. The CDR3 sequence: CASSPGTGDTDTQYF. CDR3 coding DNA: TGTGCCAGCAGCCCCGGGACAGGGGACACAGATACGCAGTATTTT. Full variable domain (outside the CDR3, taken from reference TRBV7-2 and TRBJ2-3): GAGVSQSPSNKVTEKGKDVELRCDPISGHTALYWYRQSLGQGLEFLIYFQGNSAPDKSGLPSDRFSAERTGGSVSTLTIQRTQQEDSAVYLCASSPGTGDTDTQYFGPGTRLTVL.

J is TRBJ2-2 and V is TRBV20-1, with 10 bases matching TRBD1. In germline, CDR1 is DFQATT, CDR2 SNEGSKA (reference sequence). V dropped 2 bases and J dropped 4; count of bases not matched to a gene: 7. The CDR3 consists of 16 residues. The CDR3: CSARNPGTGATGELFF. The CDR3 nucleotides are TGCAGTGCTAGAAATCCGGGGACAGGGGCCACCGGGGAGCTGTTTTTT.